A single sample is the source of the 6 T cell receptor beta chains below, sequenced in a study of cytomegalovirus exposure and HLA in healthy donors. The assay was immunoSEQ multiplex PCR, and TCRdb's table has in-frame clones only and misses some. This table holds around 99,000 clones, 88% found once. The sample taken for sequencing was PBMCs. These receptors all stem from a woman aged 18-29 years in good health and CMV-seronegative.

This clone was detected only a few times. This chain uses TRBV29-1 with TRBJ1-1; maybe TRBD1 (6 bases). The V end lost 7 bases, the J end lost 8 bases, and 14 bases lay between the germline ends. The V gene's germline CDR1 is SQVTM and CDR2 ANQGSEA. The CDR3 runs 11 residues. The CDR3 sequence: CSGIRTVEAFF. The CDR3 DNA follows: TGCAGCGGAATTAGGACAGTCGAAGCTTTCTTT.

This chain uses TRBV18 with TRBJ2-3, with D perhaps matching TRBD1 (5 bases). Per the germline V gene, CDR1 is KGHSH and CDR2 is LQKENI. V was trimmed by 3 bases and J by 3 bases, leaving 16 bases between them. The CDR3 length is 16 residues. CDR3 region: CASSPIGPPGTDTQYF. The DNA for the CDR3 is TGTGCCAGCTCACCCATAGGGCCACCAGGGACAGATACGCAGTATTTT. Together with reference TRBV18 and TRBJ2-3, the CDR3 gives the full variable domain: NAGVMQNPRHLVRRRGQEARLRCSPMKGHSHVYWYRQLPEEGLKFMVYLQKENIIDESGMPKERFSAEFPKEGPSILRIQQVVRGDSAAYFCASSPIGPPGTDTQYFGPGTRLTVL.

The rearrangement joins TRBV5-1 to TRBJ1-4; D remains unclear. The length of the CDR3 is 15 residues. V shed 2 bases and J shed 6 bases, with 14 bases lying between them. The V gene's germline CDR1 is SGHRS and CDR2 YFSETQ. The CDR3 loop is CASSFSGWGDEKLFF. In DNA form, the CDR3 reads TGCGCCAGCAGCTTCTCGGGCTGGGGAGATGAAAAACTGTTTTTT. Full variable domain (remainder filled in from reference TRBV5-1 and TRBJ1-4): KAGVTQTPRYLIKTRGQQVTLSCSPISGHRSVSWYQQTPGQGLQFLFEYFSETQRNKGNFPGRFSGRQFSNSRSEMNVSTLELGDSALYLCASSFSGWGDEKLFFGSGTQLSVL.

The chain employs TRBV27 and TRBJ2-1; D is perhaps TRBD1 (6 bases). The length of the CDR3 is 15 residues. V lost 0 bases to trimming and J lost 12 bases, with 18 bases between them. Germline CDR1 is MNHEY and CDR2 is SMNVEV (reference sequence). In DNA form, the CDR3 reads TGTGCCAGCAGTTTATCCTCGGGACAACATGGTTCGCAGTTCTTC. It yields the protein CASSLSSGQHGSQFF.

The genes are TRBV11-2 and TRBJ2-5, with TRBD2 identical over 9 bases. The germline gives CDR1 SGHAT, CDR2 FQNNGV. The CDR3 is made up of 16 amino acids. Trimming cost V 3 bases and J 2 bases; bases outside gene matches: 7. This chain's CDR3 is CASSLALAGTQETQYF. The CDR3 DNA follows: TGTGCCAGCAGCTTGGCCCTAGCGGGAACGCAAGAGACCCAGTACTTC.

The chain combines TRBV30 with TRBJ1-2; 8 bases line up with TRBD1. The CDR3 has 12 amino acids. CDR1 is GTSNPN and CDR2 is SVGIG in the germline V gene (reference sequence). The V gene end was trimmed by 2 bases and the J gene end by 8 bases; junction bases not matched to a gene: 4. The CDR3 nucleotides read TGTGCCTGGAGTCCCGGACAGGGAGGCTACACCTTC. This translates into CAWSPGQGGYTF.